This T cell receptor (beta chain) was profiled in a study of graft-versus-host responses after intestinal transplantation. Overall study: Induction with anti-thymocyte globulin, then tacrolimus and steroids for roughly three years, was given to all recipients.

Assay: immunoSEQ multiplex PCR; the TCRdb copy retains only in-frame clones and omits some. The table lists tens of thousands of clones, approximately 95% of them singletons, with more than 0.45% in the top ten. CDR1 is SGHDT, CDR2 YYEEEE, per germline. The trim removed 6 bases at V and 10 bases at J, leaving 7 bases unmatched. This CDR3 region has 14 residues. Regarding this clone: The target antigen is unknown.

This TCR derives from a human donor who was the organ donor for an intestinal transplant. V usage is TRBV5-6 and J usage is TRBJ1-6; TRBD1 matches 10 bases. The source was unstimulated CD8+ T cells sorted from spleen or lymph node cells, collected before transplant. CDR3: CASTWGTGVSPLHF. CDR3 bases: TGTGCCAGCACCTGGGGGACAGGGGTCTCACCCCTCCACTTT. The full variable domain, with the rest looked up from reference TRBV5-6 and TRBJ1-6, is DAGVTQSPTHLIKTRGQQVTLRCSPKSGHDTVSWYQQALGQGPQFIFQYYEEEERQRGNFPDRFSGHQFPNYSSELNVNALLLGDSALYLCASTWGTGVSPLHFGNGTRLTVT.